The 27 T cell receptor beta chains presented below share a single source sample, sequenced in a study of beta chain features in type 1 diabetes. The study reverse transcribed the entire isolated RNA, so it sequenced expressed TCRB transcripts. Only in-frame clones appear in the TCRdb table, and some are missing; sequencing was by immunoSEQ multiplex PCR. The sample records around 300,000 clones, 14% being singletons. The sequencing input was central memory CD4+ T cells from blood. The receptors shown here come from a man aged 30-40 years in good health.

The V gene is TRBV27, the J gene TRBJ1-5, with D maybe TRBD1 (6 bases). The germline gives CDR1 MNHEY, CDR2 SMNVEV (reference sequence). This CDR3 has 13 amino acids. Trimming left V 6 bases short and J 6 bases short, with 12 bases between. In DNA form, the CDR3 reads TGTGCCAGCAGCGACAGGCCCGGTCAGCCCCAGCATTTT. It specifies CASSDRPGQPQHF.

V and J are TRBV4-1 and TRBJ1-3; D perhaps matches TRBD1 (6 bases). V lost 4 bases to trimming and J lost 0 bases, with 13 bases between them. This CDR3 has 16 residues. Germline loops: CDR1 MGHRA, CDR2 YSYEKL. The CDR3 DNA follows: TGCGCCAGCAGCCGACAACAGGGCGCCTCTGGAAACACCATATATTTT. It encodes CASSRQQGASGNTIYF.

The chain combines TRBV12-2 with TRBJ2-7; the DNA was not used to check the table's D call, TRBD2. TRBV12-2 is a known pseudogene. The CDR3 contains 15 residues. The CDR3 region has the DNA TGTGCAAGTCGCCTTACTAGCGGGAGTGTCTACGAGCAGTACGTC. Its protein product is CASRLTSGSVYEQYV.

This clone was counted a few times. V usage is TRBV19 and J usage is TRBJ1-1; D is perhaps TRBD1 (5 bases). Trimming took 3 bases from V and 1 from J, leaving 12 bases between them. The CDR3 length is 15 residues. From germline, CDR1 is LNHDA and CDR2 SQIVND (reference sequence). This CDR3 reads CASSMGRVANTEAFF. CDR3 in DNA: TGTGCCAGTAGTATGGGCAGGGTCGCGAACACTGAAGCTTTCTTT.

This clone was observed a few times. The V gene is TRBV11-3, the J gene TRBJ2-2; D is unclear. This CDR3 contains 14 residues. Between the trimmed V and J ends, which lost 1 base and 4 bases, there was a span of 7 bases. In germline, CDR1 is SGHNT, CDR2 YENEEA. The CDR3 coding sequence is TGTGCCAGCAGCTTAGGGCTGATCACCGGGGAGCTGTTTTTT. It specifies CASSLGLITGELFF.

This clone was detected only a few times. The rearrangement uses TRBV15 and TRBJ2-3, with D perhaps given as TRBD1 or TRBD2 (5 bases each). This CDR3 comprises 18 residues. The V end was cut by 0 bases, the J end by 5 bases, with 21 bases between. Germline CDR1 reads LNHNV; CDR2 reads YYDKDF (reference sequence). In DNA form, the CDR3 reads TGTGCCACCAGCAGAGAGGTCCCGGGGCCCGGGCTGTTAGATACGCAGTATTTT. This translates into CATSREVPGPGLLDTQYF.

The CDR3 nucleotides read TGTGCCAGCAGTTACCCACCCGACGGGCTCTATGGCTACACCTTC. It translates to CASSYPPDGLYGYTF. The chain employs TRBV6-9 and TRBJ1-2; D ambiguous. CDR3 length: 15 residues. The germline V and J ends were trimmed by 3 bases and 4 bases, with 15 bases remaining between them. The germline V gene has CDR1 MNHGY and CDR2 SVAAGI.

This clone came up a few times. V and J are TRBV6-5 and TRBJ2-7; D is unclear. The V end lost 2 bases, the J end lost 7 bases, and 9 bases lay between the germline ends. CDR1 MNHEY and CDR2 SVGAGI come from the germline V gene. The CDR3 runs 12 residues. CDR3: CASSYGEGEQYV. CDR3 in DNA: TGTGCCAGCAGTTACGGGGAAGGGGAGCAGTACGTC.

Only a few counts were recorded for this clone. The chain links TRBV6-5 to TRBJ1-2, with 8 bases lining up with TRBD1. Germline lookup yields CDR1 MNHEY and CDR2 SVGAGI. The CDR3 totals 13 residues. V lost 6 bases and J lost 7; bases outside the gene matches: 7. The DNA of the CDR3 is TGTGCCAGCAGGCCAGGACAGGGAGGTGGCTACACCTTC. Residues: CASRPGQGGGYTF.

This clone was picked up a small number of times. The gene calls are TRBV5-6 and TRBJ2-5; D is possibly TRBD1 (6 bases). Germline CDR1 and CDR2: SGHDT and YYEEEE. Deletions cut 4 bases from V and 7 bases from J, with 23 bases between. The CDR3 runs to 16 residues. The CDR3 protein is CASSPPWGTTGGTQYF. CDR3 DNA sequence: TGTGCCAGCAGCCCCCCGTGGGGGACAACCGGCGGGACCCAGTACTTC.

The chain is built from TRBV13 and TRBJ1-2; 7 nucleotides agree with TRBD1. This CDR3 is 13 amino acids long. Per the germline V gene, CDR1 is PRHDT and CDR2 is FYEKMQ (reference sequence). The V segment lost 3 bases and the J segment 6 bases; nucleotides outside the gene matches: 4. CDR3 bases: TGTGCCAGCAGCTTTGGACAGGAGGATGGCTACACCTTC. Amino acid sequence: CASSFGQEDGYTF.

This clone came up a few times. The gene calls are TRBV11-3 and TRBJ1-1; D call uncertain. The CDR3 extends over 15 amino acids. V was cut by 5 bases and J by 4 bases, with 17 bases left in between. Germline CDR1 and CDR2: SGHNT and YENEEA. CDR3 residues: CASSPLGARITEAFF. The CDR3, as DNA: TGTGCCAGCAGCCCACTGGGCGCGCGGATCACTGAAGCTTTCTTT.

For the CDR3, the DNA is TGTGCCAGCATCACGAGGAAGGGGGCTCCCCCACAAGAGACCCAGTACTTC. Amino acids: CASITRKGAPPQETQYF. This chain uses TRBV7-2 with TRBJ2-5, with 7 bases identical to TRBD1. Unmatched junction bases numbered 16, after V lost 7 bases and J lost 2 bases. The CDR3 has 17 amino acids. The germline V gene encodes CDR1 SGHTA and CDR2 FQGNSA.

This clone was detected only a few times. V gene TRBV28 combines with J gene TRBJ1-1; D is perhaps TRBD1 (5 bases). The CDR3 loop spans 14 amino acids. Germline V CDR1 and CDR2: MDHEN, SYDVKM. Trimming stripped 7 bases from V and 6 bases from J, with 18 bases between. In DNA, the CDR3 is TGTGCCAGCACCCCCGGGGGGAGGTTGGCTGAAGCTTTCTTT. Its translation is CASTPGGRLAEAFF.

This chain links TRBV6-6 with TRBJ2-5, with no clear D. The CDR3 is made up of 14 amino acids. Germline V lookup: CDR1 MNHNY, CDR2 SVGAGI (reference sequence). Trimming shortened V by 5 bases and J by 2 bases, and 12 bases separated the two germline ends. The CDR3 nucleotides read TGTGCCAGCAGTGTTTCAGCCCTACAAGAGACCCAGTACTTC. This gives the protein CASSVSALQETQYF.

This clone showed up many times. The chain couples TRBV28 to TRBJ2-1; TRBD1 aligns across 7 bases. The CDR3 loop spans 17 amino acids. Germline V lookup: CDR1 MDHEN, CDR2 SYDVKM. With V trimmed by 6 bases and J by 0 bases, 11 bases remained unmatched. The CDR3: CASSEQGSRSSYNEQFF. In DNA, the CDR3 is TGTGCCAGCAGCGAACAGGGGTCGCGTAGCTCCTACAATGAGCAGTTCTTC. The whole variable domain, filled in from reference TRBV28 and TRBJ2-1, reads DVKVTQSSRYLVKRTGEKVFLECVQDMDHENMFWYRQDPGLGLRLIYFSYDVKMKEKGDIPEGYSVSREKKERFSLILESASTNQTSMYLCASSEQGSRSSYNEQFFGPGTRLTVL.

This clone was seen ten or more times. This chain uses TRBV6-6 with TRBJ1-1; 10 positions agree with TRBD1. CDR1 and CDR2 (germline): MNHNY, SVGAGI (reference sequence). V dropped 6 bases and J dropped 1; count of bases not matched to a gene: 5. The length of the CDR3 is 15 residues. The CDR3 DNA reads TGTGCCAGCAGGTACGGACAGGGGGGGAACACTGAAGCTTTCTTT. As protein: CASRYGQGGNTEAFF.

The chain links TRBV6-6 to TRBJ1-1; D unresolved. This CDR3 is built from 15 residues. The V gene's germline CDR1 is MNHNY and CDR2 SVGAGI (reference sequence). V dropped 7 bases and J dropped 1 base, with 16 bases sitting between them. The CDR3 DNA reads TGTGCCAGCATTTCATTTGGACGTTCGAACACTGAAGCTTTCTTT. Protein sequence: CASISFGRSNTEAFF.

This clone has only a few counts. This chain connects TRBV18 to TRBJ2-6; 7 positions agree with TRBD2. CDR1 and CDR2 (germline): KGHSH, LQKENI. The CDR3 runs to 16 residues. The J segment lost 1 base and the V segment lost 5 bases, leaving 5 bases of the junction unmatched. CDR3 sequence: CASSTREGSGANVLTF. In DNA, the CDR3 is TGTGCCAGCTCAACCAGGGAGGGATCTGGGGCCAACGTCCTGACTTTC.

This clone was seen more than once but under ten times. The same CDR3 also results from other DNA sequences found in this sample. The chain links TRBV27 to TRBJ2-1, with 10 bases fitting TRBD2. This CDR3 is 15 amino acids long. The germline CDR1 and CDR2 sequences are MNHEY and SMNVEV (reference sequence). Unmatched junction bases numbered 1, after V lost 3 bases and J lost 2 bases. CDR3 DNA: TGTGCCAGCAGTTTGCTAGCGGGAGCCTACAATGAGCAGTTCTTC. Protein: CASSLLAGAYNEQFF.

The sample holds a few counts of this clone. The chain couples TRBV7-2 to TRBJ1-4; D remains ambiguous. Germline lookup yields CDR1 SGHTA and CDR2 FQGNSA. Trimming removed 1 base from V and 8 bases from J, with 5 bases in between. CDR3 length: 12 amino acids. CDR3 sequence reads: CASSLGREKLFF. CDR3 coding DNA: TGTGCCAGCAGCTTAGGGCGAGAAAAACTGTTTTTT.

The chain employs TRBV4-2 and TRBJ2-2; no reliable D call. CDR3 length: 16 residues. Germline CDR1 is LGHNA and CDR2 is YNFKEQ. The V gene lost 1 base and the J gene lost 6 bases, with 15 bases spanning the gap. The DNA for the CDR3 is TGTGCCAGCAGCCAAGTTGCTGGGGTGTCTGCCGGGGAGCTGTTTTTT. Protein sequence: CASSQVAGVSAGELFF.

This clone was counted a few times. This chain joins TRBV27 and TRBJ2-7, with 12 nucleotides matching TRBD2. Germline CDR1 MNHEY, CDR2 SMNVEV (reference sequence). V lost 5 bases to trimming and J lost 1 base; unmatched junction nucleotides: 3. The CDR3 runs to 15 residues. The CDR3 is CASSLLAGGSYEQYV. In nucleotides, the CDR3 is TGTGCCAGCAGTCTACTAGCGGGAGGTTCCTACGAGCAGTACGTC.

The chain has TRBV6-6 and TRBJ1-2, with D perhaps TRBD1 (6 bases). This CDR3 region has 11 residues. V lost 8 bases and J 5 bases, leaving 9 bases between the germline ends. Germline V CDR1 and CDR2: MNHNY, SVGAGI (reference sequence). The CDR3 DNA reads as TGTGCCAGCCGGGGGACATATGGCTACACCTTC. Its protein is CASRGTYGYTF.

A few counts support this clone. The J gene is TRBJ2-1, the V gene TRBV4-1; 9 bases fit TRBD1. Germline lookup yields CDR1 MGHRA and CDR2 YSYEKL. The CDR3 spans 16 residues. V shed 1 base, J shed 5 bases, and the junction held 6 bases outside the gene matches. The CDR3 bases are TGCGCCAGCAGCCAAGGTCGGGACAGGGAGCACAATGAGCAGTTCTTC. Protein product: CASSQGRDREHNEQFF.

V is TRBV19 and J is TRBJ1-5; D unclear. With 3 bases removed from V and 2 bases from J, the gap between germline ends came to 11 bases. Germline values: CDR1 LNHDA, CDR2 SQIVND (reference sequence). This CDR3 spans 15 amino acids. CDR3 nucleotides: TGTGCCAGTAGTATTAGCGGAGTTCGCAATCAGCCCCAGCATTTT. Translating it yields CASSISGVRNQPQHF.

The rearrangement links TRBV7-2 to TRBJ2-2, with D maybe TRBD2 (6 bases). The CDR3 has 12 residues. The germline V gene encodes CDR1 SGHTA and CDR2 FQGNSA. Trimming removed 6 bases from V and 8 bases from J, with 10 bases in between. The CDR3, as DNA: TGTGCCAGCAGTTATGGGACTGGGGAGCTGTTTTTT. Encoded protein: CASSYGTGELFF. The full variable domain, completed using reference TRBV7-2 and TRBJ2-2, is GAGVSQSPSNKVTEKGKDVELRCDPISGHTALYWYRQSLGQGLEFLIYFQGNSAPDKSGLPSDRFSAERTGGSVSTLTIQRTQQEDSAVYLCASSYGTGELFFGEGSRLTVL.